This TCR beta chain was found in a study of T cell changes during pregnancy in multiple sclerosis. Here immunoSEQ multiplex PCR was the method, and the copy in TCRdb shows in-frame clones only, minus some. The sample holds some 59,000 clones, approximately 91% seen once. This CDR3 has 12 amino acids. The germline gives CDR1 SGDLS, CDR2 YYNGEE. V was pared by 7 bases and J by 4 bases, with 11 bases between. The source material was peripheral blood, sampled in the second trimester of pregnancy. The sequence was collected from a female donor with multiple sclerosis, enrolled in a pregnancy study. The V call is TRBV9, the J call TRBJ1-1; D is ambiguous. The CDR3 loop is CASVICCTEAFF. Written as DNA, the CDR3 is TGTGCCAGCGTTATTTGTTGCACTGAAGCTTTCTTT. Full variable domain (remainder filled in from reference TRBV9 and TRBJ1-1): DSGVTQTPKHLITATGQRVTLRCSPRSGDLSVYWYQQSLDQGLQFLIQYYNGEERAKGNILERFSAQQFPDLHSELNLSSLELGDSALYFCASVICCTEAFFGQGTRLTVV.